This TCR beta chain was sequenced during a study of identical twins (dated by TCRdb to 2016 to 2018). Regarding the study in general: TCR alpha and beta repertoires from monozygotic twins, unrelated adults of various ages and cord blood were deep-sequenced to test whether fetal clonotypes persist. To rule out contamination, replicate twin experiments were performed at different times with different library preparation protocols.

Reading the germline V gene gives CDR1 MNHEY and CDR2 SVGEGT. V is clipped by 7 bases and J by 6 bases, and the sequence between their germline boundaries is 10 bases long. The CDR3 runs 12 amino acids, cysteine and phenylalanine included. Only the CDR3 region is kept as DNA, spanning 36 bases read in frame from base 1. Concerning this clonotype: The antigen this receptor binds is unknown. No per-base quality is available; no much larger clone lies one base away.

Only healthy Caucasian donors were included. Three pairs of female monozygotic twins, all aged about 18 to 29 years, made up the twin cohort. CD4+ and CD8+ T cell populations were isolated with positive isolation kits from Invitrogen. Receptors were amplified or captured by 5' RACE. These reads were obtained on an Illumina HiSeq 2000. A universal primer binding site was introduced by template switching, and a unique molecular identifier was present in the final cDNA, enabling accurate counting of TCR cDNA molecules. First-strand cDNA for TCR alpha and beta chains was synthesized from specific primers in the conserved constant-segment region. To control for contamination, each cDNA library was double barcoded with a SMART-Mk sample barcode plus Illumina barcodes. TruSeq adapter sequences along with Illumina sample barcodes were introduced in two successive PCR steps. The Illumina HiSeq platform was used with custom primers to sequence TCR alpha and beta cDNA libraries. The study's processing was this. Unique molecular identifiers were extracted from raw reads with MiGEC, and CDR3 positions were determined with MiXCR. For each individual, recombination models were inferred using an EM algorithm with the repgenHMM and IGoR tools. The tcR package in R was used for shared clonotype analysis, with sharing normalized by the product of cloneset sizes. To study raw recombination free of thymic and clonal selection effects, out-of-frame nonproductive sequences were analyzed. The public sequencing data were trimmed at Q25 with fastp and processed into clonotypes with MiXCR by TCRdb, which kept only in-frame beta chains. Each entry is one CDR3 protein sequence, shown with its most common DNA and genes. None of the V and J calls come from the authors' own analysis; TCRdb made them. Counted in this sample were roughly 540,000 distinct CDR3 sequences; roughly 21% of them appeared once. Roughly 0.9% of the sample comes from the top ten.

Study-wide conclusions, independent of this receptor: Fewer insertions were carried by abundant cord blood beta clonotypes, a similar but weaker trend appeared in young adult naive repertoires, and no such trend appeared in memory repertoires. Excess twin sharing in beta out-of-frame sequences was weaker because fewer shared sequences lowered the signal-to-noise ratio. Because the same donors could not be followed over many years, conclusions were based on cross-sectional statistical analysis. Recombination models systematically underestimated out-of-frame TCR alpha sharing in monozygotic twins but agreed with sharing between unrelated individuals. Invariant T cells such as MAIT and iNKT could partly confound zero-insertion analyses, though diverse VJ usage argued against this for most clonotypes. Compared with coincidental sharing between unrelated individuals, an excess of low generation-probability sequences was observed among out-of-frame TCR alpha sequences shared between twins.

These sequences were also reported in another study, on T cells expressing NK-cell markers. From that second study: Three sorted T-cell subsets (CD3+CD56+NKG2C+, CD3+CD56+NKG2C- and CD3+CD56-NKG2C+) from several donors had their TCR beta-chain repertoires profiled. Of the eight sequenced donors, seven were found to be HCMV-seropositive and one was found to be HCMV-seronegative. To restrict sorting to alphabetaTCR-expressing T cells, an anti-gammadeltaTCR antibody was added in several experiments. In six donors, the dominant CD3+CD56+NKG2C+ clonotypes ranked among the top 10 CD8+ clonotypes, making up roughly 1.0-7.0% of CD8+ T cells. Those dominant clonotypes were again the most abundant among CD3+CD56-NKG2C+ cells in a few donors, at roughly 25-65%. Whether the expanded NKG2C-expressing T cell clones were specific for HCMV antigens was left unclear. Randomly selected healthy volunteers, three men and five women, were used as the eight sequenced donors. HCMV serostatus was determined by detecting HCMV-specific IgG in serum with a commercial ELISA kit. MIGEC was used to demultiplex reads and group reads by UMI, and MiTCR was used to assemble and quantify clonotypes. To remove erroneous sequences, TCR cDNA sequences were retained only when supported by two or more reads. Downstream repertoire analysis used the tcR package, and clonotypes were matched across fractions by CDR3 nucleotide sequence plus V segment. VDJmatch was used to annotate antigen specificity against VDJdb, with one amino acid substitution in CDR3 permitted.

Sequenced input: CD4+ T cells sorted from blood. The rearrangement joined TRBV6-2 or TRBV6-3 to TRBJ2-1; the D gene remains uncertain. This receptor was obtained from a woman between 18 and 30 years old in good health. The CDR3 region has the sequence CASTGSRNEQFF. Here is the DNA: TGTGCCAGCACTGGTAGTCGCAATGAGCAGTTCTTC.